A single sample is the source of the 26 T cell receptor beta chains below, sequenced in a study of cytomegalovirus exposure and HLA in healthy donors. PCR used 60 Vbeta primers and 13 Jbeta primers. Only in-frame clones appear in the TCRdb table, and some are missing; sequencing was by immunoSEQ multiplex PCR. Altogether tens of thousands of clones are present, more than 60% being singletons, with the ten largest covering 2.5% to 3.5%. The specimen was PBMCs. The source of these receptors is a man aged 30 to 45 in good health and CMV-seronegative.

This clone appeared once. The chain links TRBV29-1 to TRBJ2-1; possibly TRBD2 for D (6 bases). In germline, CDR1 is SQVTM, CDR2 ANQGSEA. V shed 4 bases and J shed 4 bases, with 14 bases lying between them. CDR3 length equals 14 residues. In DNA, the CDR3 is TGCAGCGTTGTGATGGGGGGAGGTTACAATGAGCAGTTCTTC. Residues: CSVVMGGGYNEQFF.

This clone has a single count. This sequence joins TRBV6-5 and TRBJ1-5; 10 nucleotides match TRBD1. The CDR3 sequence is 15 residues long. With V trimmed by 5 bases and J by 6 bases, 7 bases remained unmatched. Germline V CDR1 and CDR2: MNHEY, SVGAGI. The CDR3 reads CASSPEWTGGQPQHF. CDR3 DNA: TGTGCCAGCAGTCCTGAGTGGACAGGGGGTCAGCCCCAGCATTTT.

The chain is built from TRBV25-1 and TRBJ1-6; D remains ambiguous. Germline V gives CDR1 MGHDK, CDR2 SYGVNS. The V end was cut by 5 bases, the J end by 7 bases, with 15 bases between. The CDR3 totals 15 residues. For the CDR3, the DNA is TGTGCCAGCAGTCAAGACCGGGGAATCAATTCACCCCTCCACTTT. Protein product: CASSQDRGINSPLHF.

V is TRBV9 and J is TRBJ2-5, with D possibly matching TRBD2 (7 bases). V lost 2 bases and J lost 2, with 13 bases in between. The CDR3 sequence is 15 residues long. From germline, CDR1 is SGDLS and CDR2 YYNGEE. The CDR3 coding sequence is TGTGCCAGCAGCGTTCTCGGGGGGCTTCAAGAGACCCAGTACTTC. The encoded protein is CASSVLGGLQETQYF.

The V gene is TRBV27, the J gene TRBJ1-5; D gene uncertain. Trimming stripped 3 bases from V and 0 bases from J, with 9 bases between. CDR1 is MNHEY and CDR2 is SMNVEV in the germline V gene (reference sequence). The CDR3 totals 15 residues. In nucleotides, the CDR3 is TGTGCCAGCAGTTTTGAGGGATATAGCAATCAGCCCCAGCATTTT. Protein product: CASSFEGYSNQPQHF.

The chain is built from TRBV30 and TRBJ1-1; D not resolved. Between the trimmed V and J ends, which lost 4 bases and 8 bases, there was a span of 14 bases. The CDR3 consists of 12 residues. CDR1 is GTSNPN and CDR2 is SVGIG in the germline V gene (reference sequence). CDR3 in DNA: TGTGCCTGGACCTGGACGACGGGGGAAGCTTTCTTT. Its translation: CAWTWTTGEAFF.

This clone has only a few counts. The CDR3 sequence: CASSQEGPNSPLHF. The DNA of the CDR3 is TGCGCCAGCAGCCAAGAGGGCCCGAATTCACCCCTCCACTTT. The V and J genes are TRBV4-3 and TRBJ1-6; D remains unclear. The germline V gene has CDR1 LGHNA and CDR2 YSLEER. The V gene lost 0 bases and the J gene lost 7 bases, with 7 bases spanning the gap. The CDR3 spans 14 residues.

The chain combines TRBV15 with TRBJ2-1, with a weak D call TRBD2 (6 bases). Trimming pared 1 base from V and 0 bases from J, leaving 13 bases between. Looked up from germline, CDR1 is LNHNV and CDR2 is YYDKDF (reference sequence). The CDR3 covers 17 residues. The CDR3 is CATSRGGRGSSYNEQFF. Written as DNA, the CDR3 is TGTGCCACCAGCAGAGGAGGGCGGGGAAGCTCCTACAATGAGCAGTTCTTC.

The chain joins TRBV7-9 to TRBJ1-1; TRBD1 agrees at 9 bases. The CDR3 runs 15 residues. CDR1 and CDR2 (germline): SEHNR, FQNEAQ (reference sequence). The V and J ends lost 5 bases and 1 base, in that order; junction bases with no gene match: 5. DNA of the CDR3: TGTGCCAGCAGCCCACAGACAGGGGGGAACACTGAAGCTTTCTTT. It is translated as CASSPQTGGNTEAFF.

The chain combines TRBV7-9 with TRBJ2-1; 10 bases match TRBD2. This CDR3 contains 17 residues. Trimming took 2 bases from V and 10 from J; bases not matched to a gene: 14. Looked up from germline, CDR1 is SEHNR and CDR2 is FQNEAQ (reference sequence). The CDR3, as DNA: TGTGCCAGCAGCTTAAGTGAAGCGGGGGGGCCTCTCCAGGAGCAGTTCTTC. It is translated as CASSLSEAGGPLQEQFF.

The chain uses TRBV27 and TRBJ1-5; tentatively, D is TRBD1 (6 bases). Deletions cut 4 bases from V and 6 bases from J, with 16 bases between. In germline, CDR1 is MNHEY, CDR2 SMNVEV (reference sequence). This CDR3 is built from 15 residues. CDR3 coding DNA: TGTGCCAGCAGTTCAACCTACAGGGCGGGTCAGCCCCAGCATTTT. It specifies CASSSTYRAGQPQHF.

The CDR3 nucleotides are TGTGCCAGTAGTTCGCGCAGGGGAAACGGCTACACCTTC. Translation gives CASSSRRGNGYTF. The chain carries TRBV19 and TRBJ1-2; D possibly corresponds to TRBD1 (6 bases). Looked up from germline, CDR1 is LNHDA and CDR2 is SQIVND (reference sequence). The V end was cut by 5 bases, the J end by 8 bases, with 15 bases between. The CDR3 runs 13 residues.

The gene calls are TRBV29-1 and TRBJ2-1, with TRBD1 as a possible D gene (6 bases). V was trimmed by 4 bases and J by 5 bases, leaving 12 bases between them. Germline V lookup: CDR1 SQVTM, CDR2 ANQGSEA. The CDR3 is 13 amino acids. For the CDR3, the DNA is TGCAGCGTTGGAGGGGGAGTACACAATGAGCAGTTCTTC. It is translated as CSVGGGVHNEQFF.

V usage is TRBV18 and J usage is TRBJ1-4; 8 bases align to TRBD1. This CDR3 is built from 14 residues. Per the germline V gene, CDR1 is KGHSH and CDR2 is LQKENI. V lost 3 bases to trimming and J lost 8 bases; unmatched junction nucleotides: 5. DNA for the CDR3: TGTGCCAGCTCACCGCGGACAGGGAACGAAAAACTGTTTTTT. Translated, it gives CASSPRTGNEKLFF.

Details on this clone: Other DNA sequences in this sample translate to the same CDR3. The gene calls are TRBV5-1 and TRBJ1-5; D uncertain. Germline-derived CDR1 and CDR2 are SGHRS and YFSETQ. There are 14 residues in the CDR3. The V end lost 0 bases, the J end lost 2 bases, and 6 bases lay between the germline ends. The CDR3 spells CASSLDAGNQPQHF. The DNA for the CDR3 is TGCGCCAGCAGCTTGGATGCAGGCAATCAGCCCCAGCATTTT.

The genes are TRBV7-7 and TRBJ2-2; D perhaps matches TRBD1 (5 bases). V lost 5 bases and J 1 base, leaving 8 bases between the germline ends. CDR3 length equals 14 residues. Per the germline V gene, CDR1 is SSHAT and CDR2 is FNYEAQ (reference sequence). DNA of the CDR3: TGTGCCAGCAGCGAGACAGTGAACACCGGGGAGCTGTTTTTT. Protein sequence: CASSETVNTGELFF.

This clone appeared a few times. V is TRBV5-1 and J is TRBJ1-4, with 7 bases identical to TRBD1. The germline V gene encodes CDR1 SGHRS and CDR2 YFSETQ. CDR3 length: 14 residues. Trimming removed 7 bases from V and 5 bases from J; junction bases left unmatched: 8. CDR3 sequence (DNA): TGCGCCAGCGCCCGGGGACAGCTAAATGAAAAACTGTTTTTT. It yields the protein CASARGQLNEKLFF.

The CDR3 DNA follows: TGTGCCAGCAGCTTGGACGGTAGCAATCAGCCCCAGCATTTT. It encodes CASSLDGSNQPQHF. This chain links TRBV5-4 with TRBJ1-5; D is unclear. The CDR3 has 14 residues. V lost 0 bases and J 0 bases, leaving 4 bases between the germline ends. Per germline, CDR1 SGHNT and CDR2 YYREEE (reference sequence).

This chain uses TRBV5-1 with TRBJ2-5, with 7 bases aligning to TRBD1. V gave up 2 bases and J gave up 5 bases; unmatched junction bases: 6. Germline V gene sequence: CDR1 SGHRS, CDR2 YFSETQ. CDR3 size: 14 residues. This CDR3 reads CASSFSGGSETQYF. The CDR3 DNA follows: TGCGCCAGCAGCTTTTCAGGGGGTAGTGAGACCCAGTACTTC.

This rearrangement joins TRBV12-5 to TRBJ2-7; tentatively, D is TRBD2 (6 bases). The CDR3 totals 13 residues. Germline CDR1 reads LGHNT; CDR2 reads FRNRAP. V shed 0 bases and J shed 13 bases, with 16 bases lying between them. The chain's CDR3 is CASGLVQMGTLYF. CDR3 nucleotides: TGTGCTAGTGGTTTGGTACAAATGGGGACTTTATACTTC. The full variable domain, rest sourced from reference TRBV12-5 and TRBJ2-7, is DARVTQTPRHKVTEMGQEVTMRCQPILGHNTVFWYRQTMMQGLELLAYFRNRAPLDDSGMPKDRFSAEMPDATLATLKIQPSEPRDSAVYFCASGLVQMGTLYFGPGTRLTVT.

The rearrangement links TRBV4-2 to TRBJ1-2; D is undetermined. Between the trimmed V and J ends, which lost 0 bases and 5 bases, there was a span of 4 bases. Germline CDR1 and CDR2: LGHNA and YNFKEQ. The CDR3 loop spans 12 amino acids. DNA for the CDR3: TGTGCCAGCAGCCAAGAACAGTATGGCTACACCTTC. This translates into CASSQEQYGYTF.

The V call is TRBV14, the J call TRBJ2-7, with D maybe TRBD1 (6 bases). CDR3 length: 13 amino acids. In germline, CDR1 is SGHDN, CDR2 FVKESK. The V gene lost 5 bases and the J gene lost 3 bases, with 11 bases spanning the gap. The CDR3 loop is CASSFPDSYEQYF. The CDR3, as DNA: TGTGCCAGCAGCTTCCCGGACAGCTACGAGCAGTACTTC. Full variable domain (remainder filled in from reference TRBV14 and TRBJ2-7): EAGVTQFPSHSVIEKGQTVTLRCDPISGHDNLYWYRRVMGKEIKFLLHFVKESKQDESGMPNNRFLAERTGGTYSTLKVQPAELEDSGVYFCASSFPDSYEQYFGPGTRLTVT.

This sequence joins TRBV5-1 and TRBJ1-3, with a weak D call TRBD1 (5 bases). The CDR3 sequence is 14 residues long. Trimming left V 2 bases short and J 6 bases short, with 12 bases between. The germline CDR1 and CDR2 sequences are SGHRS and YFSETQ. CDR3 in amino acids: CASSFDIGANTIYF. The CDR3 DNA follows: TGCGCCAGCAGCTTCGACATTGGGGCAAACACCATATATTTT.

The CDR3 DNA sequence: TGTGCCAGCAGCCTCCTCGTTACCGGGGAGCTGTTTTTT. This gives the protein CASSLLVTGELFF. The chain uses TRBV2 and TRBJ2-2; no reliable D call. This CDR3 region has 13 residues. CDR1 SNHLY and CDR2 FYNNEI come from the germline V gene. The V and J ends lost 6 bases and 5 bases respectively, with 10 bases between them.

V and J are TRBV6-5 and TRBJ2-7; a weak D match, TRBD1 (5 bases). V lost 4 bases to trimming and J lost 0 bases, with 10 bases between them. Looked up from germline, CDR1 is MNHEY and CDR2 is SVGAGI. The CDR3 spans 14 residues. The CDR3 loop is CASSLTGRSYEQYF. CDR3 nucleotides: TGTGCCAGCAGTTTAACAGGTCGCTCCTACGAGCAGTACTTC.

The V call is TRBV6-6, the J call TRBJ2-7, with 8 bases identical to TRBD2. The V gene end was trimmed by 6 bases and the J gene end by 4 bases; junction bases not matched to a gene: 8. Germline assignment: CDR1 MNHNY and CDR2 SVGAGI (reference sequence). The CDR3 spans 14 residues. CDR3 loop: CASRRGGGRYEQYF. The CDR3, as DNA: TGTGCCAGCAGGCGGGGCGGGGGGAGGTACGAGCAGTACTTC.